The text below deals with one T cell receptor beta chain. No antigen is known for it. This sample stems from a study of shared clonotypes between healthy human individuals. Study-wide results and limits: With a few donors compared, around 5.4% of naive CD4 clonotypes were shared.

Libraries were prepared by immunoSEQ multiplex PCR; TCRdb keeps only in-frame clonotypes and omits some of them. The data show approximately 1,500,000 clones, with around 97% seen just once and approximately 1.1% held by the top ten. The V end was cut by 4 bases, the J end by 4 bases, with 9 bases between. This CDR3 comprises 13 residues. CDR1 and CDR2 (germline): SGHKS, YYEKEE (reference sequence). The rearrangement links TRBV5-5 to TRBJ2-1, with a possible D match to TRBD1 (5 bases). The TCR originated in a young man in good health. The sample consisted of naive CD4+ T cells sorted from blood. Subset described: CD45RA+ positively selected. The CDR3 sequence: CASSAGQYNEQFF. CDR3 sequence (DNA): TGTGCCAGCAGCGCCGGACAATACAATGAGCAGTTCTTC.